In its sample, the clone carrying this TCR beta chain was seen many times. No antigen is known for it. This entry belongs to a study of metastatic and nonmetastatic thyroid tumors. Study at large: Thyroid patients, malignant and benign, had repertoires compared across blood and tumor or nodule tissue. General study points: Significantly higher TCR beta diversity was reportedly seen in malignant thyroid tumors than benign nodules, in blood and tumor.

This CDR3 spans 14 amino acids. V lost 5 bases and J 5 bases, leaving 13 bases between the germline ends. The germline gives CDR1 MRHNA, CDR2 SNTAGT. As processed by the authors: Across clinicopathological groups, CDR3 differences served as the basis for building a distant-metastasis classifier for papillary thyroid cancer. TCRdb re-clonotyped the PCR reads via MiXCR. It is TCRdb's table, rather than the study itself, that gives the V and J calls and clone size. The repertoire consists of over 30,000 clones, with about 15% occurring once and the leading ten covering approximately 18%. Prior to thyroid surgery, none of the patients had received any treatment.

Sequencing used blood. The V call is TRBV6-4, the J call TRBJ2-1; weak D call: TRBD1 (6 bases). This receptor was taken from a male donor with papillary thyroid cancer or a benign thyroid nodule (not recorded which). Some clones in this sample may be carry-over from other donors' samples. This CDR3 reads CASSLGRGNNEQFF. The CDR3 DNA reads as TGTGCCAGCAGTCTGGGCAGGGGTAACAATGAGCAGTTCTTC.